The 18 T cell receptor beta chains below all came from one sample that was sequenced in a study of early T cells in non-severe SARS-CoV-2 infection. MiXCR, applied by TCRdb to the 5' RACE reads, yields one record per CDR3 protein. The data hold about 61,000 distinct CDR3 sequences, with 10% to 13% observed a single time. Sequenced input: whole blood. These receptors were collected from an adult who was a healthcare worker with PCR-confirmed SARS-CoV-2 infection or an uninfected control (not recorded which).

In this sample, this clonotype turned up many times. The rearrangement links TRBV6-1 to TRBJ1-1; perhaps TRBD1 as D (5 bases). The CDR3 is made up of 16 amino acids. Trimming cost V 0 bases and J 5 bases, with 16 bases left between them. Germline V gene sequence: CDR1 MNHNS, CDR2 SASEGT. The CDR3 loop is CASSEASTPRGTEAFF. The CDR3 DNA follows: TGTGCCAGCAGTGAAGCGTCGACACCCCGGGGGACTGAAGCTTTCTTT.

As concerns this clonotype: Sequence at one end of the junction differs from germline and may be a read error. The V call is TRBV7-9, the J call TRBJ2-1; 11 positions match TRBD2. Germline V gene data show CDR1 as SEHNR and CDR2 as FQNEAQ (reference sequence). The CDR3 is made up of 15 amino acids. The CDR3: CASSLAGGPVDEQFF. The CDR3 nucleotides read TGTGCCAGCAGTTTAGCGGGGGGGCCTGTGGATGAGCAGTTCTTC.

The chain is built from TRBV5-1 and TRBJ1-1, with 8 bases lining up with TRBD1. Trimming cost V 5 bases and J 0 bases; bases outside gene matches: 6. The germline gives CDR1 SGHRS, CDR2 YFSETQ. This CDR3 is 15 amino acids long. In nucleotides, the CDR3 is TGCGCCAGCAGTACGGACAGGGTAGTGAACACTGAAGCTTTCTTT. It codes for CASSTDRVVNTEAFF. Variable domain in full (rest from reference TRBV5-1 and TRBJ1-1): KAGVTQTPRYLIKTRGQQVTLSCSPISGHRSVSWYQQTPGQGLQFLFEYFSETQRNKGNFPGRFSGRQFSNSRSEMNVSTLELGDSALYLCASSTDRVVNTEAFFGQGTRLTVV.

This chain links TRBV7-8 with TRBJ1-2, with TRBD1 as a possible D gene (5 bases). Germline V gene lookup returns CDR1 SGHVS and CDR2 FQNEAQ. Trimming stripped 6 bases from V and 0 bases from J, with 11 bases between. The length of the CDR3 is 14 residues. The CDR3 protein is CASRPTASNYGYTF. CDR3 sequence (DNA): TGTGCCAGCAGACCGACAGCGTCTAACTATGGCTACACCTTC.

This rearrangement joins TRBV5-1 to TRBJ1-5; weak D call: TRBD1 (5 bases). Trimming removed 1 base at V and 0 bases at J, with 14 bases between. The CDR3 covers 17 residues. The germline V gene has CDR1 SGHRS and CDR2 YFSETQ. CDR3 in DNA: TGCGCCAGCAGCTTGACAGGACCGGGCCTTAGCAATCAGCCCCAGCATTTT. Encoded protein: CASSLTGPGLSNQPQHF.

This chain's CDR3 is CASTQFPTGELFF. CDR3 bases: TGCGCCAGCACCCAATTTCCGACCGGGGAGCTGTTTTTT. The chain carries TRBV5-1 and TRBJ2-2; the D is unclear. Trimming pared 6 bases from V and 5 bases from J, leaving 11 bases between. Per germline, CDR1 SGHRS and CDR2 YFSETQ. This CDR3 has 13 residues.

This clonotype was detected many times. J is TRBJ1-1 and V is TRBV6-1; 10 nucleotides match TRBD1. CDR1 and CDR2 (germline): MNHNS, SASEGT. The CDR3 extends over 18 amino acids. V gave up 4 bases and J gave up 0 bases; unmatched junction bases: 11. In DNA form, the CDR3 reads TGTGCCAGCAGTGCCCCGGGACAGGGGTTACTTATGAACACTGAAGCTTTCTTT. It yields the protein CASSAPGQGLLMNTEAFF.

In this sample, this clonotype turned up many times. The V and J genes are TRBV12-3 or TRBV12-4 and TRBJ2-3, with 9 nucleotides matching TRBD1. The CDR3 spans 15 residues. J gave up 8 bases and V 7 bases, and 13 bases lay outside the gene matches. The CDR3 spells CASTGRDRAQRTQYF. DNA of the CDR3: TGTGCCAGCACAGGCCGGGACAGGGCCCAACGTACGCAGTATTTT.

This clonotype was observed many times. The V gene is TRBV5-1, the J gene TRBJ1-2; D is uncertain. V dropped 0 bases and J dropped 3 bases, with 6 bases sitting between them. This CDR3 is built from 13 residues. CDR1 and CDR2 from the germline V gene are SGHRS and YFSETQ. CDR3 coding DNA: TGCGCCAGCAGCTTGGTTGATTACTATGGCTACACCTTC. Amino acid sequence: CASSLVDYYGYTF.

This clonotype was seen ten or more times. One junction end disagrees with the germline gene, perhaps due to a read error. The chain carries TRBV7-7 and TRBJ2-5; a possible D gene is TRBD2 (5 bases). Germline-derived CDR1 and CDR2 are SSHAT and FNYEAQ (reference sequence). The CDR3 totals 13 residues. Here the CDR3 reads CASSLGRGETQYF. The CDR3 DNA reads TGTGCTAGCAGCTTAGGACGGGGAGAGACCCAGTACTTC.

V usage is TRBV6-2 or TRBV6-3 and J usage is TRBJ2-1; D may correspond to TRBD1 or TRBD2 (5 bases each). Per the germline V gene, CDR1 is MNHEY and CDR2 is SVGEGT. Trimming removed 4 bases from V and 6 bases from J, with 10 bases in between. This CDR3 contains 13 residues. CDR3 sequence: CASSWDPLNEQFF. The CDR3 bases are TGTGCCAGCAGTTGGGACCCACTCAATGAGCAGTTCTTC.

This chain joins TRBV30 and TRBJ2-1; D unresolved. CDR1 is GTSNPN, CDR2 SVGIG, per germline (reference sequence). The V gene lost 0 bases and the J gene lost 6 bases, with 3 bases spanning the gap. The CDR3 length is 11 residues. Here the CDR3 reads CAWSVGNEQFF. The CDR3, as DNA: TGTGCCTGGAGTGTAGGCAATGAGCAGTTCTTC.

J is TRBJ2-4 and V is TRBV20-1; D perhaps matches TRBD1 (5 bases). Between the trimmed V and J ends, which lost 6 bases and 3 bases, there was a span of 18 bases. The CDR3 is 15 residues long. Per the germline V gene, CDR1 is DFQATT and CDR2 is SNEGSKA (reference sequence). The CDR3, as DNA: TGCAGTGCGGATCAGGGTGGTTTTGGCAAAAACATTCAGTACTTC. Its protein product is CSADQGGFGKNIQYF.

The V gene is TRBV7-3, the J gene TRBJ1-1; weak D call: TRBD1 (5 bases). CDR3 length: 14 amino acids. V lost 7 bases, J lost 1 base, and 13 bases lay in between. The germline CDR1 and CDR2 sequences are SGHTA and FQGTGA. CDR3 protein: CASKQGQRNTEAFF. The CDR3 DNA reads TGTGCCAGCAAGCAAGGACAACGGAACACTGAAGCTTTCTTT.

This clonotype was observed many times. The rearrangement joins TRBV29-1 to TRBJ2-7; 11 bases are shared with TRBD1. This CDR3 is built from 13 residues. V lost 7 bases, J lost 1 base, and 3 bases stayed unmatched. CDR1 is SQVTM and CDR2 is ANQGSEA in the germline V gene. The CDR3 DNA is TGCAGCGGAGGACAGGGGGCATCCTACGAGCAGTACTTC. Its translation: CSGGQGASYEQYF.

This clonotype was seen ten or more times. J is TRBJ2-7 and V is TRBV19; D call uncertain. CDR3 length equals 11 residues. V lost 3 bases and J lost 7, with 7 bases in between. Germline CDR1 reads LNHDA; CDR2 reads SQIVND (reference sequence). The CDR3 coding sequence is TGTGCCAGTAGTATTGGGTCGGAGCAGTACTTC. Residues: CASSIGSEQYF.

There are many counts of this clonotype. The gene calls are TRBV28 and TRBJ2-1, with TRBD2 matching over 14 bases. This CDR3 spans 18 amino acids. Trimming took 5 bases from V and 2 from J; bases not matched to a gene: 8. The germline gives CDR1 MDHEN, CDR2 SYDVKM. CDR3 in DNA: TGTGCCAGCAGTCCGAAGGCGGGACTAGCGGGGGCCTACAATGAGCAGTTCTTC. The encoded protein is CASSPKAGLAGAYNEQFF.

This clonotype came up a few times. V gene TRBV3-1 combines with J gene TRBJ2-7, with unresolved D. The germline V gene has CDR1 LGHDT and CDR2 YNNKEL (reference sequence). The CDR3 is 15 amino acids. Trimming stripped 0 bases from V and 2 bases from J, with 11 bases between. Here the CDR3 DNA reads TGTGCCAGCAGCCAAGATTGGGCTGCCACCTACGAGCAGTACTTC. Translation: CASSQDWAATYEQYF.